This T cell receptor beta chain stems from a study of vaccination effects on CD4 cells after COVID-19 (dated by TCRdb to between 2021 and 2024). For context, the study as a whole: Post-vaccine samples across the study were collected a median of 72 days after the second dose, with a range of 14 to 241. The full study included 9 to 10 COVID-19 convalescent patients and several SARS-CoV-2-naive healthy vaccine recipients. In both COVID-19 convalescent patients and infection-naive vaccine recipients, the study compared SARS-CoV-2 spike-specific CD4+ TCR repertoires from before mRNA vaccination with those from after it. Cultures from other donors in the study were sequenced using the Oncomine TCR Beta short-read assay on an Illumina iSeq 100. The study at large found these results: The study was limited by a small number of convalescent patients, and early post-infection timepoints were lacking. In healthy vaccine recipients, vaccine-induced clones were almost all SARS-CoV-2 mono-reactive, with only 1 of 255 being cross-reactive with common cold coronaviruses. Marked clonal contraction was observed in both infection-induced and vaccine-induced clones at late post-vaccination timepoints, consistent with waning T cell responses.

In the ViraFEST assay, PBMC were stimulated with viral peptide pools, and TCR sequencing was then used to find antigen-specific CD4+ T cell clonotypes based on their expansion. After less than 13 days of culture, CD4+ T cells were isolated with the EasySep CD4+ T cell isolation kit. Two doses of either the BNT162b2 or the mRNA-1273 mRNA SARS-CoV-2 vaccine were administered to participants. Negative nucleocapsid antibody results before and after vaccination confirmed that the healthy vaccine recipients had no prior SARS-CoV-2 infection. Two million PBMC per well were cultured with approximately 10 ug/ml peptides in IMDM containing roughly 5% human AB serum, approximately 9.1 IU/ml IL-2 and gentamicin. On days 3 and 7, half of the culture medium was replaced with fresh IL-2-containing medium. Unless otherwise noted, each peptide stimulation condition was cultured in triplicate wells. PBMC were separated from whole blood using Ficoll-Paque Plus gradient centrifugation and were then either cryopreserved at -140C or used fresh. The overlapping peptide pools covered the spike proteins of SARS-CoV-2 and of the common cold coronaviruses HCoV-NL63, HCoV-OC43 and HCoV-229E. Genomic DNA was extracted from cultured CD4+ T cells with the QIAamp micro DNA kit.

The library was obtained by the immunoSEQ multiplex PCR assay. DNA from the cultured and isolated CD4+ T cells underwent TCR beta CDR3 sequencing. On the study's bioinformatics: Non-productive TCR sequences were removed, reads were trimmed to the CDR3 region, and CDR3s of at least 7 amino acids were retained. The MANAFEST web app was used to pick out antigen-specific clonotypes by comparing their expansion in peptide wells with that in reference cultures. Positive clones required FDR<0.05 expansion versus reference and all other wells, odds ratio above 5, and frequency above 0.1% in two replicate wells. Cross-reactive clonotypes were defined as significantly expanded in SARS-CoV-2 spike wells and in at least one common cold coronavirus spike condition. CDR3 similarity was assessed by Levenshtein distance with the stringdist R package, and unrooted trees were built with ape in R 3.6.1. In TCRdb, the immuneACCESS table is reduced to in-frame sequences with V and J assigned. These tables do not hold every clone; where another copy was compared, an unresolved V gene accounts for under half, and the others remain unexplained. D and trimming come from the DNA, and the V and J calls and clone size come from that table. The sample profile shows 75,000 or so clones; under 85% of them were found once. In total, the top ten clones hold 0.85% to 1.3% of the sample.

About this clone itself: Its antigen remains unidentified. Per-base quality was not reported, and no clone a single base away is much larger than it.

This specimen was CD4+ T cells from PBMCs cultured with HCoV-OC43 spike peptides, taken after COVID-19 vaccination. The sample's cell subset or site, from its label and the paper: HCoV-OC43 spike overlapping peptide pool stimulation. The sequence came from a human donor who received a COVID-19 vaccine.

The CDR3: CASCSFFGGATGELFF. DNA sequence: TGTGCCAGCTGTTCCTTTTTTGGGGGGGCAACCGGGGAGCTGTTTTTT. The chain was built from TRBV27 and TRBJ2-2, with a tentative D gene TRBD2 over 7 matching bases. Reading from cysteine to phenylalanine, the CDR3 counts 16 amino acids. Left in the record is the CDR3 DNA by itself, 48 bases read in frame from the first base. V and J are truncated by 8 bases and 5 bases respectively, leaving an intervening sequence of 21 bases. The germline V gene encodes CDR1 MNHEY and CDR2 SMNVEV (reference sequence).